This T cell receptor beta chain was identified during a study of blood T cells in healthy people across ages. Whole-study results and caveats: Measured against age, TCR beta diversity per million T cells decreased in a roughly linear manner.

The CDR3 runs 14 residues. Deletions cut 5 bases from V and 7 bases from J, with 17 bases between. Germline V CDR1 and CDR2: MNHNS, SASEGT. The authors ran a second PCR of about 6 to 12 cycles using a sample-barcoded 5' primer and a J-beta primer mix. In TCRdb, the 5' RACE reads were re-called with MiXCR into one record per CDR3 protein. This sample has hundreds of thousands of distinct CDR3 sequences, with 32% found just once. With regard to this clonotype: The antigen remains unidentified. The conserved phenylalanine or tryptophan normally closing the CDR3 is absent here, so this likely arose from a read error.

This TCR derives from a woman of 80 years or more in good health. This chain connects TRBV6-1 to TRBJ1-1; no firm D call. The sample consisted of blood. As DNA, the CDR3 is TGTGCCAGCAGTCTACTCTTGATGGCGGGTGAAGCTTTCTGT. Translated, it gives CASSLLLMAGEAFC.